Listed below are T cell receptor beta chains from one sample, sequenced in a study of cytomegalovirus exposure and HLA in healthy donors. Sequencing used immunoSEQ multiplex PCR; TCRdb keeps in-frame clones, though not all of them. Of about 230,000 clones detected, about 80% appear once; the ten largest clones hold over 0.5%. Sequenced sample: PBMCs. The receptors were sampled from a woman aged 40 to 55 in good health and CMV-seronegative. CDR3s include the opening cysteine and the closing phenylalanine or tryptophan. The D gene is left open where the match is weak. Clone size appears in some rows only: once, few, many, or a class for an expanded clone.

v_gene: TRBV7-2; abundance: few; d_gene: NA; j_gene: TRBJ1-1; CDR3nt: TGTGCCAGCAGCTTAACGGGGTGGGCTTTCTTT; CDR3aa: CASSLTGWAFF
v_gene: TRBV4-2; abundance: NA; d_gene: NA; j_gene: TRBJ2-1; CDR3nt: TGTGCCAGCAGCCAAGGGGACTTTAGCTCCTACAATGAGCAGTTCTTC; CDR3aa: CASSQGDFSSYNEQFF
v_gene: TRBV6-6; abundance: NA; d_gene: TRBD1; j_gene: TRBJ1-6; CDR3nt: TGTGCCAGCAGTTCCCGGGACAGGGATCGCTCACCCCTCCACTTT; CDR3aa: CASSSRDRDRSPLHF
v_gene: TRBV6-1; abundance: NA; d_gene: NA; j_gene: TRBJ1-4; CDR3nt: TGTGCCAGCAGTTGGGGTAGGCAGGGAGAAAAACTGTTTTTT; CDR3aa: CASSWGRQGEKLFF
v_gene: TRBV10-1; abundance: few; d_gene: NA; j_gene: TRBJ1-1; CDR3nt: TGCGCCAGCTCGGGGGGCATGAACACTGAAGCTTTCTTT; CDR3aa: CASSGGMNTEAFF
v_gene: TRBV7-9; abundance: NA; d_gene: NA; j_gene: TRBJ1-2; CDR3nt: TGTGCCAGCAGCTTAGGCCGGTCTAACTATGGCTACACCTTC; CDR3aa: CASSLGRSNYGYTF
v_gene: TRBV5-1; abundance: NA; d_gene: TRBD1; j_gene: TRBJ1-6; CDR3nt: TGCGCCAGCAGCCCCTTGGACAGGGACGGTTCACCCCTCCACTTT; CDR3aa: CASSPLDRDGSPLHF
v_gene: TRBV5-1; abundance: NA; d_gene: NA; j_gene: TRBJ1-1; CDR3nt: TGCGCCAGCAGCTCCCGGGGAGATCTGAACACTGAAGCTTTCTTT; CDR3aa: CASSSRGDLNTEAFF
v_gene: TRBV5-1; abundance: NA; d_gene: NA; j_gene: TRBJ2-1; CDR3nt: TGCGCCAGCAGCTTGACCGGCTATTCGGGTGTGCAGTTCTTC; CDR3aa: CASSLTGYSGVQFF
v_gene: TRBV2; abundance: NA; d_gene: TRBD2; j_gene: TRBJ2-3; CDR3nt: TGTGCCAGTGCTAGCGGGGGGGTCACAGATACGCAGTATTTT; CDR3aa: CASASGGVTDTQYF
v_gene: TRBV19; abundance: NA; d_gene: NA; j_gene: TRBJ1-3; CDR3nt: TGTGCCAGTAGGGACTTAGGAAACACCATATATTTT; CDR3aa: CASRDLGNTIYF
v_gene: TRBV30; abundance: NA; d_gene: TRBD1; j_gene: TRBJ1-6; CDR3nt: TGTGCCTGGAGTGATCGGACAGGTGATAATTCACCCCTCCACTTT; CDR3aa: CAWSDRTGDNSPLHF
v_gene: TRBV19; abundance: NA; d_gene: TRBD2; j_gene: TRBJ2-3; CDR3nt: TGTGCCAGTAGTATACCGGGACTAGGTATAGATACGCAGTATTTT; CDR3aa: CASSIPGLGIDTQYF
v_gene: TRBV29-1; abundance: NA; d_gene: TRBD2; j_gene: TRBJ2-7; CDR3nt: TGCAGCGTTGTGGGAACCGGGACTAGCGGGGGAGGGAGATCTATTTACGAGCAGTACTTC; CDR3aa: CSVVGTGTSGGGRSIYEQYF
v_gene: TRBV5-8; abundance: NA; d_gene: NA; j_gene: TRBJ1-2; CDR3nt: TGTGCCAGCAGCTTGGCCGGGACATACCCTAACTATGGCTACACCTTC; CDR3aa: CASSLAGTYPNYGYTF
v_gene: TRBV30; abundance: NA; d_gene: NA; j_gene: TRBJ1-4; CDR3nt: TGTGCCTGGAGTCCAGGCGAGAGGGTCGGCGGGGCAAAACTGTTTTTT; CDR3aa: CAWSPGERVGGAKLFF